This TCR beta chain was retrieved from a study of vaccination effects on CD4 cells after COVID-19. The study, taken as a whole, reports: Late post-vaccination samples showed marked contraction of infection- and vaccine-induced clones.

The CDR3 loop spans 15 amino acids. Trimming took 3 bases from V and 10 from J; bases not matched to a gene: 16. Germline CDR1 and CDR2: DFQATT and SNEGSKA (reference sequence). TCRdb keeps only in-frame clones here, not all; method: immunoSEQ multiplex PCR. Among 24,000 or so clones listed, roughly four fifths were seen once. On this clone: Its antigen is unknown.

Expansion with viral peptide pools was applied to antigen-specific CD4+ T cells by the ViraFEST assay prior to sequencing. The authors isolated CD4+ T cells after 10 days of culture. Prior SARS-CoV-2 infection was absent in the vaccine recipients, as shown by negative nucleocapsid antibodies. Here the sequenced sample was CD4+ T cells from PBMCs cultured with SARS-CoV-2 spike peptides, taken before COVID-19 vaccination. The chain uses TRBV20-1 and TRBJ2-7; 9 bases agree with TRBD1. The clonotype comes from a human donor who received a COVID-19 vaccine. CDR3 DNA sequence: TGCAGTGCTAGTTTTCGACTGAGTGGGGACAGGGTTCAGTACTTC. Amino acids: CSASFRLSGDRVQYF.